The subject of this entry is one TCR beta chain. Its target is unknown. This sample was taken from a study of STAT5B mutations in CD4+ large granular lymphocyte leukemia. Study as a whole: CD8+ depletion followed by anti-CD4 microbead selection was applied to cryopreserved cells.

Study-wide results and caveats: TRBV06-family usage was enriched in top patient clones (8/27) versus controls (2/35).

Recruitment of CD4+ T-LGLL patients was in Padova, Helsinki and Shinshu. Method: immunoSEQ multiplex PCR; TCRdb's copy keeps in-frame clones and lacks some. The data hold 7,500 to 8,500 clones, with around three quarters observed a single time. The CDR3 consists of 15 residues. Germline CDR1 and CDR2: SGHKS and YYEKEE (reference sequence). V shed 0 bases and J shed 7 bases, with 17 bases lying between them. The sequenced material came from PBMCs. This sequence originates from a woman aged 55-70 years with CD4+ T-cell large granular lymphocyte leukemia. The chain combines TRBV5-5 with TRBJ2-7, with D perhaps TRBD2 (5 bases). The CDR3 DNA sequence: TGTGCCAGCAGCTTGGTGGATCTTGGCTCGGGAGAGCAGTACTTC. Translated, it gives CASSLVDLGSGEQYF.